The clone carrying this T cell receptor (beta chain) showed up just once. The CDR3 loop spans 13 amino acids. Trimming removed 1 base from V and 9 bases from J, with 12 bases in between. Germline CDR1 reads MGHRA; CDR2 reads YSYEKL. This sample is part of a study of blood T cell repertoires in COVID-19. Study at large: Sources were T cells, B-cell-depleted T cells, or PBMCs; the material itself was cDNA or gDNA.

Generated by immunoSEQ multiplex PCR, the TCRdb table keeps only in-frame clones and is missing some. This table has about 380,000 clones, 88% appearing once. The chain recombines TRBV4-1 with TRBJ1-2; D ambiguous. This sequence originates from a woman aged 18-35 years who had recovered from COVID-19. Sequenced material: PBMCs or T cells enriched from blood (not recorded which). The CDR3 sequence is CASSQVHWESYTF. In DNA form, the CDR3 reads TGCGCCAGCAGCCAAGTCCATTGGGAGAGCTACACCTTC.